These 27 T cell receptor beta chains share one sample of origin, sequenced in a study of blood T cell repertoires in COVID-19. Sequencing used immunoSEQ multiplex PCR; TCRdb keeps in-frame clones, though not all of them. The sample consists of about 95,000 clones, around nine tenths of them appearing once. Sequences were obtained from peripheral blood. These receptors were obtained from a woman aged 45-60 years in a cohort sampled during active COVID-19.

CDR3 sequence: CASSSLERATTFNEQFF. The CDR3 DNA follows: TGTGCCAGCAGCTCCTTAGAGCGGGCAACTACATTCAATGAGCAGTTCTTC. The rearrangement joins TRBV11-3 to TRBJ2-1; possibly TRBD2 for D (6 bases). The germline V gene encodes CDR1 SGHNT and CDR2 YENEEA. The CDR3 is made up of 17 amino acids. Trimming removed 4 bases from V and 6 bases from J, with 22 bases in between.

V gene TRBV6-5 combines with J gene TRBJ1-1, with D uncertain. V was clipped by 4 bases and J by 1 base, with 10 bases between them. Germline V gene lookup returns CDR1 MNHEY and CDR2 SVGAGI. This CDR3 comprises 14 residues. The CDR3 spells CASSSRDRNTEAFF. CDR3 DNA: TGTGCCAGCAGTTCCCGGGATAGGAACACTGAAGCTTTCTTT.

This sequence joins TRBV3-1 (or the pseudogene TRBV3-2) and TRBJ1-4, with TRBD1 as a possible D gene (5 bases). The CDR3 has 15 residues. Germline V gene lookup returns CDR1 LGHDT and CDR2 YNNKEL (reference sequence). Trimming took 2 bases from V and 0 from J, leaving 7 bases between them. The CDR3 region is CASSQRGTTNEKLFF. The DNA of the CDR3 is TGTGCCAGCAGCCAAAGGGGTACAACTAATGAAAAACTGTTTTTT.

The V call is TRBV11-2, the J call TRBJ1-1, with D perhaps matching TRBD1 (6 bases). This CDR3 has 12 amino acids. CDR1 is SGHAT, CDR2 FQNNGV, per germline. Trimming left V 0 bases short and J 11 bases short, with 10 bases between. The CDR3 bases are TGTGCCAGCAGCTTAGAGGGGGCTGGGGCTTTCTTT. This gives the protein CASSLEGAGAFF.

The rearrangement joins TRBV10-3 to TRBJ2-1; 8 bases map to TRBD1. This CDR3 comprises 13 residues. CDR1 and CDR2 from the germline V gene are ENHRY and SYGVKD. V shed 8 bases, J shed 8 bases, and the junction held 8 bases outside the gene matches. The CDR3 region has the DNA TGTGCCATCGGACAGGGTCCTTGGGATGAGCAGTTCTTC. Translation gives CAIGQGPWDEQFF.

This chain joins TRBV11-2 and TRBJ1-5; D call uncertain. Deletions cut 1 base from V and 1 base from J, with 5 bases between. The CDR3 totals 14 residues. CDR1 is SGHAT, CDR2 FQNNGV, per germline. The CDR3 DNA reads as TGTGCCAGCAGCTTAGGCAGGAGCAATCAGCCCCAGCATTTT. This sequence encodes CASSLGRSNQPQHF.

The chain recombines TRBV27 with TRBJ2-3, with TRBD1 identical over 9 bases. With V trimmed by 0 bases and J by 0 bases, 4 bases remained unmatched. Germline V gene sequence: CDR1 MNHEY, CDR2 SMNVEV (reference sequence). The CDR3 is made up of 17 amino acids. The CDR3 bases are TGTGCCAGCAGTTTATCAGGACAGGGGACTAGCACAGATACGCAGTATTTT. Translation gives CASSLSGQGTSTDTQYF.

The chain employs TRBV29-1 and TRBJ2-7; perhaps TRBD2 as D (5 bases). V lost 4 bases, J lost 3 bases, and 7 bases lay in between. CDR3 length: 11 residues. From germline, CDR1 is SQVTM and CDR2 ANQGSEA. CDR3 region: CSVGEFYEQYF. The CDR3 nucleotides are TGCAGCGTTGGGGAGTTCTACGAGCAGTACTTC.

This chain uses TRBV4-1 with TRBJ1-2; a weak D match, TRBD1 (5 bases). CDR3 size: 17 residues. The germline CDR1 and CDR2 sequences are MGHRA and YSYEKL. Deletions cut 0 bases from V and 6 bases from J, with 20 bases between. The CDR3 reads CASSQDSIGGTLNGYTF. CDR3 nucleotide sequence: TGCGCCAGCAGCCAAGATAGTATCGGGGGAACATTAAATGGCTACACCTTC.

This chain connects TRBV24-1 to TRBJ2-1; 7 bases are a match to TRBD1. The germline gives CDR1 KGHDR, CDR2 SFDVKD. V lost 4 bases to trimming and J lost 0 bases; unmatched junction nucleotides: 8. This CDR3 is 17 amino acids long. CDR3 amino acids: CATSDPPGQSSYNEQFF. The CDR3 DNA sequence: TGTGCCACCAGTGACCCCCCGGGACAGAGCTCCTACAATGAGCAGTTCTTC.

The chain joins TRBV28 to TRBJ1-2; no clear D. Looked up from germline, CDR1 is MDHEN and CDR2 is SYDVKM. The CDR3 is 14 residues long. Trimming shortened V by 3 bases and J by 1 base, and 9 bases separated the two germline ends. CDR3 bases: TGTGCCAGCAGTTTGGGCGGGAATAACTATGGCTACACCTTC. This sequence encodes CASSLGGNNYGYTF.

The chain carries TRBV18 and TRBJ2-1, with a tentative D call TRBD1 (5 bases). Germline CDR1 reads KGHSH; CDR2 reads LQKENI. This CDR3 is built from 14 residues. V lost 3 bases, J lost 5 bases, and 11 bases lay in between. The CDR3 region has the DNA TGTGCCAGCTCACCTCTGGGGCTAGACAATGAGCAGTTCTTC. Its translation is CASSPLGLDNEQFF.

The rearrangement uses TRBV2 and TRBJ1-6; D may be TRBD1 (5 bases). This CDR3 is 14 amino acids long. Trimming pared 2 bases from V and 8 bases from J, leaving 10 bases between. Germline V CDR1 and CDR2: SNHLY, FYNNEI. CDR3 in DNA: TGTGCCAGCAGTGAACAGGGCCGGGATTCACCCCTCCACTTT. Translating gives CASSEQGRDSPLHF.

The chain carries TRBV7-2 and TRBJ2-3; 12 bases are shared with TRBD2. Looked up from germline, CDR1 is SGHTA and CDR2 is FQGNSA. The CDR3 runs 18 residues. J was trimmed by 0 bases and V by 8 bases; bases with no gene match: 12. CDR3 nucleotides: TGTGCCAGCCCCCATCGACTAGCGGGGGCCTCAAGCACAGATACGCAGTATTTT. It codes for CASPHRLAGASSTDTQYF.

V is TRBV28 and J is TRBJ1-1; TRBD1 aligns across 7 bases. The CDR3 runs 14 residues. Losses at the gene ends were 4 bases for V and 1 base for J; bases not matched to a gene: 3. The germline CDR1 and CDR2 sequences are MDHEN and SYDVKM. In DNA form, the CDR3 reads TGTGCCAGCAGTTCTCAGGGGGGGAACACTGAAGCTTTCTTT. This translates into CASSSQGGNTEAFF.

This chain connects TRBV28 to TRBJ1-2; D is perhaps TRBD1 (5 bases). The CDR3 runs to 15 residues. V lost 6 bases, J lost 7 bases, and 21 bases lay in between. In germline, CDR1 is MDHEN, CDR2 SYDVKM. The CDR3 loop reads CASSAGGQGGSGYTF. The CDR3 nucleotides read TGTGCCAGCAGCGCCGGTGGGCAGGGTGGCTCTGGCTACACCTTC.

V gene TRBV11-3 combines with J gene TRBJ2-7; perhaps TRBD1 as D (6 bases). The CDR3 is 12 amino acids. The V and J ends lost 6 bases and 6 bases respectively, with 12 bases between them. In germline, CDR1 is SGHNT, CDR2 YENEEA. The DNA of the CDR3 is TGTGCCAGCAGTTCAGGGGTGTTCGAGCAGTACTTC. Translated: CASSSGVFEQYF.

This clone has a single count. The chain recombines TRBV7-9 with TRBJ1-6, with D possibly TRBD1 on 6 matching bases. With 10 bases removed from V and 5 bases from J, the gap between germline ends came to 18 bases. The CDR3 sequence is 15 residues long. CDR1 and CDR2 from the germline V gene are SEHNR and FQNEAQ (reference sequence). The CDR3, as DNA: TGTGCCACCACCCGGGGGGCCAACGATAATTCACCCCTCCACTTT. Its translation: CATTRGANDNSPLHF.

This chain connects TRBV7-6 to TRBJ2-3; 8 bases match TRBD1. CDR1 and CDR2 from the germline V gene are SGHVS and FNYEAQ. This CDR3 has 14 amino acids. The V segment lost 5 bases and the J segment 4 bases; nucleotides outside the gene matches: 5. The CDR3 spells CASSQDRAADTQYF. The CDR3 DNA reads TGTGCCAGCAGCCAGGACAGGGCGGCAGATACGCAGTATTTT.

This clone appeared once. The chain combines TRBV7-2 with TRBJ2-7; possibly TRBD2 for D (6 bases). CDR1 and CDR2 from the germline V gene are SGHTA and FQGNSA. The CDR3 is made up of 13 amino acids. With 4 bases removed from V and 4 bases from J, the gap between germline ends came to 11 bases. CDR3 loop: CASSSGLYYEQYF. The CDR3 region has the DNA TGTGCCAGCAGCTCGGGACTGTATTACGAGCAGTACTTC.

The chain uses TRBV19 and TRBJ2-1, with 12 bases lining up with TRBD2. Germline-derived CDR1 and CDR2 are LNHDA and SQIVND (reference sequence). J gave up 1 base and V 8 bases, and 3 bases lay outside the gene matches. This CDR3 has 15 amino acids. The CDR3 here is CASEGLAGSYNEQFF. The CDR3 DNA reads TGTGCCAGTGAAGGACTAGCGGGGTCCTACAATGAGCAGTTCTTC.

The V call is TRBV6-5, the J call TRBJ1-2; the D gene is possibly TRBD1 (5 bases). CDR1 is MNHEY, CDR2 SVGAGI, per germline. The CDR3 is 13 residues long. V gave up 5 bases and J gave up 5 bases, with 12 bases separating them. CDR3 sequence: CASSRSRTYGYTF. CDR3 in DNA: TGTGCCAGCAGTCGAAGTCGGACATATGGCTACACCTTC.

The V and J genes are TRBV10-3 and TRBJ2-1, with 8 positions matching TRBD2. Germline-derived CDR1 and CDR2 are ENHRY and SYGVKD. The trim removed 7 bases at V and 4 bases at J, leaving 6 bases unmatched. The length of the CDR3 is 14 residues. CDR3 DNA sequence: TGTGCCATCACGGGTAGCGGGGATTACAATGAGCAGTTCTTC. Its protein is CAITGSGDYNEQFF.

J is TRBJ2-1 and V is TRBV6-5, with TRBD2 identical over 9 bases. This CDR3 is 15 amino acids long. The J segment lost 7 bases and the V segment lost 6 bases, leaving 10 bases of the junction unmatched. Germline lookup yields CDR1 MNHEY and CDR2 SVGAGI. The CDR3 nucleotides read TGTGCCAGCAGCCTACTAGCGGGCCAAACTAATGAGCAGTTCTTC. This codes for CASSLLAGQTNEQFF.

This clone was detected only a few times. The V and J genes are TRBV6-1 and TRBJ1-5; 10 bases fit TRBD1. Per the germline V gene, CDR1 is MNHNS and CDR2 is SASEGT. This CDR3 contains 16 residues. Trimming removed 0 bases from V and 7 bases from J; junction bases left unmatched: 6. The CDR3 is CASSEAAGQGNQPQHF. CDR3 nucleotide sequence: TGTGCCAGCAGTGAAGCGGCGGGACAGGGGAACCAGCCCCAGCATTTT.

The chain combines TRBV11-3 with TRBJ1-1; D call uncertain. The germline gives CDR1 SGHNT, CDR2 YENEEA. V was cut by 8 bases and J by 0 bases, with 13 bases left in between. CDR3 size: 14 residues. CDR3 residues: CASPGDWMNTEAFF. The CDR3 nucleotides read TGTGCCAGCCCCGGGGATTGGATGAACACTGAAGCTTTCTTT.

The chain links TRBV10-1 to TRBJ2-5, with TRBD1 as a possible D gene (6 bases). This CDR3 has 14 amino acids. CDR1 WNHNN and CDR2 SYGVQD come from the germline V gene (reference sequence). Trimming shortened V by 3 bases and J by 8 bases, and 16 bases separated the two germline ends. The CDR3 coding sequence is TGCGCCAGCAGTGAAGTGGGGGCATTGGGAACCCAGTACTTC. Protein product: CASSEVGALGTQYF.